This T cell receptor beta chain appears in the sequencing data of a study of PD-1 blockade in classical Hodgkin lymphoma. Study conclusions and caveats: Although disease activity or prior therapy may be involved, causes of the repertoire differences remain undefined. Researchers reported that CD4+ TCR diversity, though not CD8+, rose significantly by C4D1.

The CDR3 totals 16 residues. The J segment lost 8 bases and the V segment lost 6 bases, leaving 15 bases of the junction unmatched. Germline V gene lookup returns CDR1 SEHNR and CDR2 FQNEAQ (reference sequence). Produced via immunoSEQ multiplex PCR; TCRdb's table is partial and in-frame only. The sample includes about 28,000 clones, just under 80% of them seen just once. Details on this clone: Antigen: not known.

Time point described: cycle 4 day 1 (C4D1), after five to seven weeks of nivolumab. Autologous stem cell transplantation was followed by relapse in every patient, and brentuximab vedotin exposure varied. This chain joins TRBV7-9 and TRBJ2-3; 9 nucleotides match TRBD2. The sequenced sample was peripheral blood mononuclear cells (PBMCs), obtained before the fourth cycle of nivolumab. This sequence was found in a human donor with classical Hodgkin lymphoma. CDR3 residues: CASRVVAGALSGTQYF. CDR3 coding DNA: TGTGCCAGCAGAGTAGTAGCGGGAGCGCTGAGTGGTACGCAGTATTTT.